The 23 T cell receptor beta chains in this list originate from one sample, sequenced in a study of T cell repertoires in cytomegalovirus infection. Antigens for these TCRs are unknown. Each CDR3 protein is one row after TCRdb ran MiXCR on the reads. The sample includes 650,000 to 900,000 distinct CDR3 sequences, around 29% seen only once; the top ten take approximately 14%. The input for sequencing was cultured CD8+ T cells from PBMCs, taken from culture after CMV antigen stimulation. These receptors originate from a human donor in good health (CMV status not recorded). Some clones in this sample may be carry-over from other donors' samples.

This clonotype was seen a few times. The gene calls are TRBV4-3 and TRBJ1-1; perhaps TRBD1 as D (5 bases). This CDR3 spans 15 amino acids. CDR1 and CDR2 (germline): LGHNA, YSLEER. Between the trimmed V and J ends, which lost 0 bases and 1 base, there was a span of 9 bases. Here the CDR3 reads CASSQESQGNTEAFF. The CDR3 DNA is TGCGCCAGCAGCCAAGAAAGCCAGGGGAACACTGAAGCTTTCTTT.

This chain connects TRBV6-2 or TRBV6-3 to TRBJ2-7; D remains ambiguous. This CDR3 has 11 residues. The germline V and J ends were trimmed by 8 bases and 6 bases, with 11 bases remaining between them. The germline gives CDR1 MNHEY, CDR2 SVGEGT. The CDR3 coding sequence is TGTGCCAGCGGTAACCCGGGCGAGCAGTACTTC. The encoded protein is CASGNPGEQYF.

This clonotype has a handful of counts. The chain combines TRBV7-6 with TRBJ2-4; 10 nucleotides match TRBD1. The CDR3 consists of 16 residues. Trimming removed 5 bases from V and 2 bases from J; junction bases left unmatched: 6. CDR1 is SGHVS and CDR2 is FNYEAQ in the germline V gene. The CDR3 nucleotides are TGTGCCAGCAGCACGAGACAGGGGGCGACCAAAAACATTCAGTACTTC. This codes for CASSTRQGATKNIQYF.

On this clonotype: This may come from a read error, since a much larger clone is one base off. The rearrangement joins TRBV7-6 to TRBJ1-1; a possible D gene is TRBD1 (6 bases). This CDR3 region has 14 residues. CDR1 and CDR2 from the germline V gene are SGHVS and FNYEAQ. CDR3 in DNA: TGTGCCAGCAGAATGAGGGGGGAGAACACTGATGCTTTCTTT. As protein: CASRMRGENTDAFF.

The chain has TRBV4-3 and TRBJ2-1, with TRBD2 matching 10 bases. Trimming cost V 3 bases and J 6 bases; bases outside gene matches: 11. The V gene's germline CDR1 is LGHNA and CDR2 YSLEER. The CDR3 contains 17 residues. The chain's CDR3 is CASSQLRAGGRGNEQFF. DNA of the CDR3: TGCGCCAGCAGCCAGTTAAGAGCGGGGGGGCGGGGCAATGAGCAGTTCTTC.

V usage is TRBV3-1 and J usage is TRBJ2-5, with D possibly being TRBD1 (7 bases). Trimming took 3 bases from V and 3 from J, leaving 11 bases between them. Germline V gene lookup returns CDR1 LGHDT and CDR2 YNNKEL (reference sequence). This CDR3 is 14 amino acids long. Here the CDR3 DNA reads TGTGCCAGCAGCCATCCCAGGGGGGAAGAGACCCAGTACTTC. Translated: CASSHPRGEETQYF.

This clonotype was picked up a small number of times. This chain joins TRBV27 and TRBJ1-2, with D maybe TRBD1 (6 bases). From germline, CDR1 is MNHEY and CDR2 SMNVEV (reference sequence). V shed 2 bases and J shed 4 bases, with 20 bases lying between them. This CDR3 contains 17 residues. DNA of the CDR3: TGTGCCAGCAGTTTAGCCGGGGGGCTTGGGGTCTCCTATGGCTACACCTTC. This codes for CASSLAGGLGVSYGYTF.

This rearrangement joins TRBV5-4 to TRBJ2-1, with 8 bases matching TRBD1. J gave up 3 bases and V 3 bases, and 5 bases lay outside the gene matches. CDR3 length equals 15 residues. Germline V gene data show CDR1 as SGHNT and CDR2 as YYREEE (reference sequence). The CDR3 region is CASSSTGDRYNEQFF. The DNA of the CDR3 is TGTGCCAGCAGCTCGACAGGGGACCGCTACAATGAGCAGTTCTTC.

J is TRBJ2-2 and V is TRBV12-3 or TRBV12-4; 10 positions match TRBD1. This CDR3 is 17 amino acids long. V was pared by 8 bases and J by 2 bases, with 11 bases of the junction left unmatched. Written as DNA, the CDR3 is TGTGCCAGCGGACCGGGACAGGGGATTATTAACACCGGGGAGCTGTTTTTT. Translating gives CASGPGQGIINTGELFF.

The chain carries TRBV6-1 and TRBJ2-2; TRBD1 matches at 10 bases. V trimming: 4 bases; J trimming: 1 base; junction bases outside the gene matches: 9. The CDR3 covers 18 residues. Per germline, CDR1 MNHNS and CDR2 SASEGT. CDR3 coding DNA: TGTGCCAGCAGTGCGAGGACAGGGGGGGGACTGAACACCGGGGAGCTGTTTTTT. It specifies CASSARTGGGLNTGELFF.

V is TRBV12-3 or TRBV12-4 and J is TRBJ1-5, with TRBD1 matching 7 bases. There are 17 residues in the CDR3. J gave up 4 bases and V 1 base, and 10 bases lay outside the gene matches. Here the CDR3 DNA reads TGTGCCAGCAGTTTAGGACTTGTCGACAGGGATAATCAGCCCCAGCATTTT. It translates to CASSLGLVDRDNQPQHF.

The genes are TRBV4-1 and TRBJ2-5; 10 positions match TRBD1. Germline-derived CDR1 and CDR2 are MGHRA and YSYEKL. The V and J ends lost 3 bases and 5 bases, in that order; junction bases with no gene match: 6. The CDR3 totals 15 residues. The CDR3 coding sequence is TGCGCCAGCAGCCAGCGACAGGGGGCCGGGGAGACCCAGTACTTC. Its translation: CASSQRQGAGETQYF.

This clonotype was observed a single time. The V call is TRBV19, the J call TRBJ2-3, with 12 nucleotides matching TRBD2. The CDR3 totals 19 residues. CDR1 LNHDA and CDR2 SQIVND come from the germline V gene (reference sequence). V lost 0 bases to trimming and J lost 4 bases; unmatched junction nucleotides: 11. CDR3 residues: CASSIDPIGLAGGPDTQYF. The CDR3 DNA is TGTGCCAGTAGTATAGATCCGATCGGCCTAGCGGGGGGGCCAGATACGCAGTATTTT.

This clonotype was recorded a few times. The chain joins TRBV19 to TRBJ2-2; D gene uncertain. Trimming removed 5 bases from V and 1 base from J, with 11 bases in between. The CDR3 contains 15 residues. CDR1 is LNHDA and CDR2 is SQIVND in the germline V gene (reference sequence). CDR3 sequence reads: CASSLSPGNTGELFF. The CDR3 DNA reads as TGTGCCAGTAGTCTCAGTCCGGGGAACACCGGGGAGCTGTTTTTT.

This clonotype has more than one count but fewer than ten. The CDR3: CASSLGNGEETQYF. CDR3 coding DNA: TGTGCCAGCAGCTTAGGTAACGGGGAAGAGACCCAGTACTTC. This chain connects TRBV11-3 to TRBJ2-5, with D possibly being TRBD2 (5 bases). The V end lost 1 base, the J end lost 3 bases, and 9 bases lay between the germline ends. Germline assignment: CDR1 SGHNT and CDR2 YENEEA. This CDR3 has 14 residues.

V is TRBV7-6 and J is TRBJ2-7, with 10 bases matching TRBD1. This CDR3 has 15 amino acids. Germline-derived CDR1 and CDR2 are SGHVS and FNYEAQ. Trimming cost V 5 bases and J 2 bases; bases outside gene matches: 6. Written as DNA, the CDR3 is TGTGCCAGCAGCGGTACCGGGACAGGGGCCTACGAGCAGTACTTC. It yields the protein CASSGTGTGAYEQYF. Looking up the rest from reference TRBV7-6 and TRBJ2-7 gives the full variable domain: GAGVSQSPRYKVTKRGQDVALRCDPISGHVSLYWYRQALGQGPEFLTYFNYEAQQDKSGLPNDRFSAERPEGSISTLTIQRTEQRDSAMYRCASSGTGTGAYEQYFGPGTRLTVT.

The chain employs TRBV4-2 and TRBJ2-1; 10 nucleotides line up with TRBD2. CDR1 LGHNA and CDR2 YNFKEQ come from the germline V gene. The CDR3 extends over 16 amino acids. The V and J ends lost 0 bases and 8 bases, in that order; junction bases with no gene match: 7. CDR3 nucleotides: TGTGCCAGCAGCCAAGAAAAGCGGGGGGGATGGGATGAGCAGTTCTTC. Protein product: CASSQEKRGGWDEQFF.

This clonotype was detected ten times or more. The V call is TRBV2, the J call TRBJ2-3; 10 bases align to TRBD2. CDR1 SNHLY and CDR2 FYNNEI come from the germline V gene. This CDR3 is 15 amino acids long. The J segment lost 6 bases and the V segment lost 8 bases, leaving 11 bases of the junction unmatched. CDR3: CASLGLADLLDTQYF. DNA for the CDR3: TGTGCCAGCTTAGGACTAGCGGATCTTTTGGATACGCAGTATTTT.

The chain recombines TRBV7-9 with TRBJ2-2; 8 bases align to TRBD1. V lost 4 bases to trimming and J lost 6 bases; unmatched junction nucleotides: 16. The CDR3 is 18 amino acids. Germline CDR1 SEHNR, CDR2 FQNEAQ (reference sequence). The CDR3 reads CASSSPDRAWSYAGELFF. The CDR3 nucleotides are TGTGCCAGCAGCTCCCCGGACAGGGCATGGAGTTACGCCGGGGAGCTGTTTTTT.

The chain has TRBV10-3 and TRBJ1-1; D unclear. Per the germline V gene, CDR1 is ENHRY and CDR2 is SYGVKD. The V and J ends lost 2 bases and 10 bases respectively, with 8 bases between them. The CDR3 runs 11 residues. As DNA, the CDR3 is TGTGCCATCAGTGAGCCTTCGGGAGCTTTCTTT. Protein: CAISEPSGAFF.

The rearrangement uses TRBV12-3 or TRBV12-4 and TRBJ1-5; 9 bases are shared with TRBD1. J lost 3 bases, V lost 3 bases, and 9 bases had no gene match. This CDR3 has 17 amino acids. In DNA form, the CDR3 reads TGTGCCAGCAGTTTCTTGGGTGGGACAGGGAACAATCAGCCCCAGCATTTT. Translated, it gives CASSFLGGTGNNQPQHF.

This clonotype was recorded at least ten times. The genes are TRBV7-2 and TRBJ1-5; D is unclear. Germline values: CDR1 SGHTA, CDR2 FQGNSA. Trimming took 3 bases from V and 0 from J, leaving 9 bases between them. CDR3 length equals 15 residues. The CDR3 DNA reads as TGTGCCAGCAGCTTTAGGACTGATAGCAATCAGCCCCAGCATTTT. Protein: CASSFRTDSNQPQHF.

This sequence joins TRBV12-3 or TRBV12-4 and TRBJ2-3; possibly TRBD1 for D (5 bases). Trimming removed 2 bases from V and 0 bases from J, with 9 bases in between. The CDR3 sequence is 15 residues long. The CDR3 sequence is CASSLQGFSTDTQYF. Here the CDR3 DNA reads TGTGCCAGCAGTTTACAGGGCTTTAGCACAGATACGCAGTATTTT.